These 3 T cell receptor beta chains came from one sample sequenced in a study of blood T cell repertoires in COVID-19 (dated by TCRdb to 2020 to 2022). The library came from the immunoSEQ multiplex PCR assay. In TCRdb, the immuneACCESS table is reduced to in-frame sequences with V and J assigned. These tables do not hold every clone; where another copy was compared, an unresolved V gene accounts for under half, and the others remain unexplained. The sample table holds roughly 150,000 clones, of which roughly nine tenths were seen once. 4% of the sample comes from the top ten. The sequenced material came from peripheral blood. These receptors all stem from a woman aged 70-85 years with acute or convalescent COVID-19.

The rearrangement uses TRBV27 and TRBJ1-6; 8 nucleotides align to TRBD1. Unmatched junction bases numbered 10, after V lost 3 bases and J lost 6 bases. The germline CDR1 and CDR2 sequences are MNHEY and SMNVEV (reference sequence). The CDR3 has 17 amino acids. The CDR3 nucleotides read TGTGCCAGCAGTTTCTCTAGACAGGGGTTTGGTAATTCACCCCTCCACTTT. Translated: CASSFSRQGFGNSPLHF.

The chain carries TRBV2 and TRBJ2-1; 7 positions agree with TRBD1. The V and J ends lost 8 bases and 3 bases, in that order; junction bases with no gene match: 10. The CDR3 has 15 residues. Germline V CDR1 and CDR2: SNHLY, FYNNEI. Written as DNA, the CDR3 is TGTGCCAGCGCAGATCCAGGGGGTAACTACAATGAGCAGTTCTTC. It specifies CASADPGGNYNEQFF.

CDR3 protein: CASSFFSGSNTEAFF. For the CDR3, the DNA is TGTGCCAGCAGCTTCTTCTCCGGTTCGAACACTGAAGCTTTCTTT. This rearrangement joins TRBV7-9 to TRBJ1-1; D is ambiguous. Germline V gene sequence: CDR1 SEHNR, CDR2 FQNEAQ (reference sequence). Trimming removed 3 bases from V and 1 base from J, with 12 bases in between. The CDR3 is 15 residues long.